This T cell receptor beta chain stems from a study of T cell responses to AZD1222 COVID-19 vaccine. Findings of the study overall: No repertoire was sampled before or during the peak T cell response, only after it. Possibly, clonal diversity was underestimated; donors were largely white British and included more females.

Profiling relied on immunoSEQ multiplex PCR, and the TCRdb table lists in-frame clones only, not all of them. The sample yields over 85,000 clones, 75% to 90% seen once. CDR3 length: 16 residues. CDR1 SEHNR and CDR2 FQNEAQ come from the germline V gene (reference sequence). V lost 0 bases and J lost 2, with 13 bases in between. Points on this clone: Its antigen is as yet unknown.

The sequencing used peripheral blood, collected on day 0 of AZD1222 vaccination. The TCR originated in an adult in good health. The J gene is TRBJ1-2, the V gene TRBV7-9; the D gene is possibly TRBD1 (5 bases). The CDR3: CASSLAGGRRNYGYTF. In DNA form, the CDR3 reads TGTGCCAGCAGCTTAGCCGGGGGGAGACGAAACTATGGCTACACCTTC.